These 13 T cell receptor beta chains were all obtained from the same sample, sequenced in a study of cytomegalovirus exposure and HLA in healthy donors. Using immunoSEQ multiplex PCR, the repertoire was profiled, and TCRdb retains in-frame clones only, with some absent. Among roughly 90,000 clones, 85% were seen once, and the ten largest hold roughly 20%. Sequencing input: PBMCs. These receptors were obtained from a man aged 18 to 30 in good health and CMV-seropositive.

The rearrangement uses TRBV5-1 and TRBJ2-3; possibly TRBD1 for D (6 bases). The CDR3 runs to 15 residues. Trimming pared 4 bases from V and 0 bases from J, leaving 12 bases between. CDR1 and CDR2 (germline): SGHRS, YFSETQ. Here the CDR3 reads CASSDTGSSTDTQYF. CDR3 DNA: TGCGCCAGCAGCGACACAGGGTCTAGCACAGATACGCAGTATTTT.

The V call is TRBV2, the J call TRBJ2-7; D might be TRBD2 (5 bases). The CDR3 extends over 11 amino acids. Trimming removed 4 bases from V and 4 bases from J, with 5 bases in between. From germline, CDR1 is SNHLY and CDR2 FYNNEI. CDR3 amino acids: CASSGGYEQYV. The CDR3 DNA reads TGTGCCAGCAGTGGAGGGTACGAGCAGTACGTC.

This clone was seen repeatedly, ten times or more. V gene TRBV6-4 combines with J gene TRBJ2-3; unclear D gene. The length of the CDR3 is 13 residues. CDR1 and CDR2 (germline): MRHNA, SNTAGT. V lost 3 bases and J 3 bases, leaving 7 bases between the germline ends. DNA for the CDR3: TGTGCCAGCAGTGAAAGAGAGACAGATACGCAGTATTTT. Its translation is CASSERETDTQYF.

This clone was picked up a small number of times. The rearrangement joins TRBV6-5 to TRBJ1-1; 9 bases fit TRBD1. Germline CDR1 and CDR2: MNHEY and SVGAGI. V shed 2 bases and J 12 bases; nucleotides not matched to a gene: 4. The CDR3 extends over 12 amino acids. The CDR3 DNA follows: TGTGCCAGCAGTTACGGGACAGGGCATACTTTCTTT. Protein product: CASSYGTGHTFF.

This chain connects TRBV5-1 to TRBJ2-7, with 11 bases matching TRBD2. The germline V gene encodes CDR1 SGHRS and CDR2 YFSETQ. This CDR3 contains 16 residues. The J segment lost 2 bases and the V segment lost 0 bases, leaving 4 bases of the junction unmatched. Here the CDR3 DNA reads TGCGCCAGCAGCTTGGCCGAACTAGCGGGAGCCTACGAGCAGTACTTC. Residues: CASSLAELAGAYEQYF. Complete variable domain (other parts from reference TRBV5-1 and TRBJ2-7): KAGVTQTPRYLIKTRGQQVTLSCSPISGHRSVSWYQQTPGQGLQFLFEYFSETQRNKGNFPGRFSGRQFSNSRSEMNVSTLELGDSALYLCASSLAELAGAYEQYFGPGTRLTVT.

V gene TRBV18 combines with J gene TRBJ2-3; TRBD2 might be the D (6 bases). CDR1 and CDR2 from the germline V gene are KGHSH and LQKENI. This CDR3 region has 18 residues. Trimming removed 3 bases from V and 0 bases from J, with 19 bases in between. The CDR3 sequence is CASSPGGREDSSTDTQYF. The CDR3 bases are TGTGCCAGCTCACCCGGCGGCAGGGAGGACTCTAGCACAGATACGCAGTATTTT.

This chain joins TRBV5-4 and TRBJ2-3; 11 nucleotides align to TRBD2. This CDR3 has 14 residues. Germline V lookup: CDR1 SGHNT, CDR2 YYREEE (reference sequence). V lost 3 bases to trimming and J lost 3 bases; unmatched junction nucleotides: 0. The CDR3 here is CASSSSGRTDTQYF. The CDR3 nucleotides read TGTGCCAGCAGCTCTAGCGGGAGGACAGATACGCAGTATTTT.

CDR3 sequence reads: CSVEEDERVFYNEQFF. The CDR3 DNA reads as TGCAGCGTTGAAGAGGACGAGCGGGTTTTTTACAATGAGCAGTTCTTC. This rearrangement joins TRBV29-1 to TRBJ2-1, with TRBD2 as a possible D gene (6 bases). This CDR3 has 16 amino acids. Trimming cost V 0 bases and J 4 bases, with 16 bases left between them. Germline V gene sequence: CDR1 SQVTM, CDR2 ANQGSEA.

This clone was seen a single time. The chain has TRBV29-1 and TRBJ2-1, with TRBD1 matching 8 bases. The CDR3 is 14 residues long. The junction had 5 bases not matched to a gene; V was cut back by 2 bases and J by 5 bases. The germline V gene has CDR1 SQVTM and CDR2 ANQGSEA. In nucleotides, the CDR3 is TGCAGCGTTGAACCGACAGGGGTTAACAATGAGCAGTTCTTC. Translated: CSVEPTGVNNEQFF.

The chain couples TRBV7-9 to TRBJ2-7; D remains unclear. Germline CDR1 is SEHNR and CDR2 is FQNEAQ (reference sequence). Trimming took off 5 bases at V and 1 base at J, with 9 bases between the two ends. The CDR3 length is 13 residues. The CDR3 region has the DNA TGTGCCAGCAGCCCCGTCCGTTCCTACGAGCAGTACTTC. Its translation: CASSPVRSYEQYF.

V gene TRBV7-8 combines with J gene TRBJ1-2; D perhaps matches TRBD1 (6 bases). The germline V and J ends were trimmed by 3 bases and 4 bases, with 15 bases remaining between them. The CDR3 consists of 15 residues. Germline V lookup: CDR1 SGHVS, CDR2 FQNEAQ. DNA of the CDR3: TGTGCCAGCAGCTTGACAACTGGACAGTCCTATGGCTACACCTTC. This gives the protein CASSLTTGQSYGYTF.

The J gene is TRBJ1-1, the V gene TRBV5-1; D is undetermined. This CDR3 has 15 residues. Germline CDR1 SGHRS, CDR2 YFSETQ. Trimming pared 3 bases from V and 0 bases from J, leaving 12 bases between. The CDR3 spells CASSSGATVNTEAFF. CDR3 nucleotides: TGCGCCAGCAGCTCTGGTGCCACGGTGAACACTGAAGCTTTCTTT.

This clone was counted many times. The chain uses TRBV27 and TRBJ2-5, with 8 bases lining up with TRBD2. J gave up 0 bases and V 3 bases, and 3 bases lay outside the gene matches. The CDR3 sequence is 15 residues long. Germline CDR1 and CDR2: MNHEY and SMNVEV (reference sequence). In DNA, the CDR3 is TGTGCCAGCAGTTTCAAGCGGGAGTACCAAGAGACCCAGTACTTC. This sequence encodes CASSFKREYQETQYF.